The subject of this entry is one T cell receptor (beta chain). The antigen remains unidentified. Using immunoSEQ multiplex PCR, the repertoire was profiled, and TCRdb retains in-frame clones only, with some absent. Here the sample spans some 2.1 million clones, over 85% being singletons. This entry is derived from a study of shared clonotypes between healthy human individuals. Study conclusions and caveats: In this cohort, only blood was sampled, and tissue repertoires likely differ.

Trimming shortened V by 4 bases and J by 4 bases, and 5 bases separated the two germline ends. The CDR3 has 11 amino acids. Germline values: CDR1 MDHEN, CDR2 SYDVKM. This TCR was recovered from a man aged 18 to 30 in good health. This chain uses TRBV28 with TRBJ2-7; D uncertain. The specimen was naive CD4+ T cells sorted from blood. Subset of the sample: CD45RA+ positively selected. The CDR3 sequence is CASSWDYEQYF. The CDR3 region has the DNA TGTGCCAGCAGTTGGGATTACGAGCAGTACTTC.